Included here is one T cell receptor beta chain sequence, with context. Sequencing was performed with immunoSEQ multiplex PCR; in TCRdb, only in-frame clones are kept and a portion is missing. The table records about 85,000 clones, about 83% of them present only once. The sample's time point: pretreatment peripheral blood. Germline V CDR1 and CDR2: KGHSH, LQKENI. Trimming removed 3 bases at V and 4 bases at J, with 12 bases between. The CDR3 runs 14 residues. This sample was included in a study of PD-L1 blockade in urothelial cancer. Turning to the study itself: Samples came from 3 weeks, at the second dose, and 6 weeks into treatment.

The sample was PBMCs, taken around atezolizumab (anti-PD-L1) treatment. V and J are TRBV18 and TRBJ1-2, with a possible D match to TRBD1 (6 bases). The TCR sequence derives from a man in his sixties with urothelial cancer. CDR3 DNA: TGTGCCAGCTCACCGGGACAAGACCTCTATGGCTACACCTTC. Translating gives CASSPGQDLYGYTF. The full variable domain, completed using reference TRBV18 and TRBJ1-2, is NAGVMQNPRHLVRRRGQEARLRCSPMKGHSHVYWYRQLPEEGLKFMVYLQKENIIDESGMPKERFSAEFPKEGPSILRIQQVVRGDSAAYFCASSPGQDLYGYTFGSGTRLTVV.